This TCR beta chain originates from a study of cytomegalovirus exposure and HLA in healthy donors. PCR employed 60 Vbeta and 13 Jbeta primers. Method: immunoSEQ multiplex PCR; TCRdb's copy keeps in-frame clones and lacks some. The table records over 120,000 clones, 75% of them present only once. Sequencing was carried out using PBMCs. This TCR was sampled from a man aged 25 to 40 in good health and CMV-seronegative.

The CDR3 DNA is TGTGCCAGCAGTTTTAGGGGCGAAAGGACTGAAGCTTTCTTT. As protein: CASSFRGERTEAFF. The chain employs TRBV28 and TRBJ1-1, with a possible D match to TRBD1 (5 bases). Between the trimmed V and J ends, which lost 3 bases and 5 bases, there was a span of 13 bases. This CDR3 region has 14 residues. Germline CDR1 and CDR2: MDHEN and SYDVKM.